The clone carrying this T cell receptor beta chain has just a few counts. What it binds is unknown. Prepared TCR beta cDNA libraries contained unique molecular identifiers. The T cell input of roughly 0.9 to 11 million gave roughly 460,000 cDNA molecules. In TCRdb, the PCR reads were re-called with MiXCR into one record per CDR3 protein. The top ten clones hold approximately 4.4% of a sample with 820,000 or so distinct CDR3 sequences, 53% of them seen once. This sample is part of a study of post-analysis software for immune sequencing data. Looking at the study overall: Included courses were relapsing-remitting and secondary progressive multiple sclerosis; progressive-relapsing multiple sclerosis was also included.

Study outcomes and limitations: In patients, five TRBV segments were more frequent than in controls, with TRBV5-6, TRBV5-1 and TRBV20-1 among them. Controls had significantly higher normalized Chao1 diversity than multiple sclerosis patients.

This CDR3 is built from 15 residues. The V end was cut by 6 bases, the J end by 4 bases, with 20 bases between. Germline-derived CDR1 and CDR2 are SQVTM and ANQGSEA. The receptor was derived from a girl aged 10-17 years with multiple sclerosis. What was sequenced was blood. The chain carries TRBV29-1 and TRBJ2-3; a weak D match, TRBD2 (6 bases). The DNA for the CDR3 is TGCAGCGTACGCCGGGACGGGAGTCAGTCAGATACGCAGTATTTT. It is translated as CSVRRDGSQSDTQYF.